This TCR beta chain derives from a study of monozygotic twins with inflammatory bowel disease. Study-level findings and limits: IBD patients exhibited fewer clonotypes shared with other individuals than healthy twins, particularly with disease activity. IBD patients showed reduced TCRbeta diversity (inverse Simpson) versus healthy co-twins.

The CDR3 consists of 13 residues. Notes on this clonotype: Its antigen is unidentified.

Each of the TCR libraries took 3500 ng of total RNA. Template-switch reactions added UMIs with a 6-nucleotide sample barcode. Using the 5' RACE reads, TCRdb records one entry per CDR3 protein without DNA. The data show nearly 450,000 distinct CDR3 sequences, and the top ten clones hold around 2.4%. The sequence was collected from a human donor with ulcerative colitis or Crohn's disease, or a healthy co-twin of an affected twin (not recorded which). The sequencing sample was made of blood. The V call is TRBV12-3 or TRBV12-4, the J call TRBJ1-2; TCRdb lists TRBD1, though no DNA is available to test this call. This CDR3 is CASSLSGDYGYTF.